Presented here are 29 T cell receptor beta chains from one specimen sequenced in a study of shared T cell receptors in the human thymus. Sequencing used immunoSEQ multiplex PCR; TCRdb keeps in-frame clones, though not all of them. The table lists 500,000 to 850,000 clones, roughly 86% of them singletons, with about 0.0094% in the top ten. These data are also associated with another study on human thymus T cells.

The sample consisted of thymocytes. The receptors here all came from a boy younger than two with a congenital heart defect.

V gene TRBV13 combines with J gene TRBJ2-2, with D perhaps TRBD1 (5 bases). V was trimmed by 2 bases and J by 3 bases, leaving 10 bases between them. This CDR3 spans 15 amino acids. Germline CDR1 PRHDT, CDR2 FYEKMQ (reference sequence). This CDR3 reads CASSLFTGHTGELFF. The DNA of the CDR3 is TGTGCCAGCAGCTTATTTACAGGCCACACCGGGGAGCTGTTTTTT.

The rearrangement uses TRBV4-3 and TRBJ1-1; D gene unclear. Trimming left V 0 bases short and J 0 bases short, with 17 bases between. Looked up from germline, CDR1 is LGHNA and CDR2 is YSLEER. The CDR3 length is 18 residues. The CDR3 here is CASSQDSSHEMVNTEAFF. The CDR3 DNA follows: TGCGCCAGCAGCCAAGATTCTAGCCACGAAATGGTGAACACTGAAGCTTTCTTT.

CDR3 sequence reads: CASSHPPRAGANVLTF. As DNA, the CDR3 is TGCGCCAGCAGTCACCCTCCGAGAGCTGGGGCCAACGTCCTGACTTTC. The V call is TRBV23-1, the J call TRBJ2-6; no clear D gene. TRBV23-1 is flagged as an ORF with uncertain function. The CDR3 extends over 16 amino acids. Trimming removed 3 bases at V and 2 bases at J, with 11 bases between.

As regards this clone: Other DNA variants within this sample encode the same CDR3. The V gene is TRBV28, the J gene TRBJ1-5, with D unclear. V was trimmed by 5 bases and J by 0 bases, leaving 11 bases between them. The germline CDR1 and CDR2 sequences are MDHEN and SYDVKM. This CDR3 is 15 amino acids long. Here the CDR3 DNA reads TGTGCCAGCAGTCTCGGCGGTTATAGCAATCAGCCCCAGCATTTT. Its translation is CASSLGGYSNQPQHF.

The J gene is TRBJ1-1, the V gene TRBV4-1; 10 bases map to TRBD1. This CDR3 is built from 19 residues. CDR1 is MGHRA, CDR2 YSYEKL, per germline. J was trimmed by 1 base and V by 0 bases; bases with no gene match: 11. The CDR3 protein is CASSQDLTGGEFGNTEAFF. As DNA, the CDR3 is TGCGCCAGCAGCCAAGATTTGACAGGGGGCGAATTCGGGAACACTGAAGCTTTCTTT.

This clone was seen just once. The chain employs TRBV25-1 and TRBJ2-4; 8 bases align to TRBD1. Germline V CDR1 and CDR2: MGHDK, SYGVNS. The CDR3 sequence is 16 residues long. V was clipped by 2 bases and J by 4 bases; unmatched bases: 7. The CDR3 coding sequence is TGTGCCAGCAGTGAAACAGGGGGATGCGGGAAAAACATTCAGTACTTC. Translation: CASSETGGCGKNIQYF.

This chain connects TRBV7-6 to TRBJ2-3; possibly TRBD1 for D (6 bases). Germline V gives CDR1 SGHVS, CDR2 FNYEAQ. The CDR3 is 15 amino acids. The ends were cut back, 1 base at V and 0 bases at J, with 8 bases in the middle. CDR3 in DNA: TGTGCCAGCAGCTTAGAGGGGGATAGCACAGATACGCAGTATTTT. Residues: CASSLEGDSTDTQYF. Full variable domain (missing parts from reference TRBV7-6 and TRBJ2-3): GAGVSQSPRYKVTKRGQDVALRCDPISGHVSLYWYRQALGQGPEFLTYFNYEAQQDKSGLPNDRFSAERPEGSISTLTIQRTEQRDSAMYRCASSLEGDSTDTQYFGPGTRLTVL.

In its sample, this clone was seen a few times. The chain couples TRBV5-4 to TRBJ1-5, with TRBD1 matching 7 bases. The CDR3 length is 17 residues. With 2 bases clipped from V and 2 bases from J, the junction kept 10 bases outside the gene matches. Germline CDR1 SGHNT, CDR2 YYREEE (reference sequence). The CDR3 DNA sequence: TGTGCCAGCAGCTTCAATAGGGGGCGAGACGGCAATCAGCCCCAGCATTTT. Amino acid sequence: CASSFNRGRDGNQPQHF.

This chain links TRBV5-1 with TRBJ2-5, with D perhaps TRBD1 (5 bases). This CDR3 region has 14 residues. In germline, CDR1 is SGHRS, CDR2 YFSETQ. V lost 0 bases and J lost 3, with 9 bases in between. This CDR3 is CASSLEVREETQYF. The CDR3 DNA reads TGCGCCAGCAGCTTGGAGGTCAGGGAAGAGACCCAGTACTTC.

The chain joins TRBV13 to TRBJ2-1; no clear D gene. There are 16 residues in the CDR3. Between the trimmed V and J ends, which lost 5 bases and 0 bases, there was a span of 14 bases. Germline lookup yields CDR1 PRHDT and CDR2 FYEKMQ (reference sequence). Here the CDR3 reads CASSPHPSSSYNEQFF. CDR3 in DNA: TGTGCCAGCAGCCCCCACCCTTCCAGCTCCTACAATGAGCAGTTCTTC. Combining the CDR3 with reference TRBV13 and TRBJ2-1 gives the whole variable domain AAGVIQSPRHLIKEKRETATLKCYPIPRHDTVYWYQQGPGQDPQFLISFYEKMQSDKGSIPDRFSAQQFSDYHSELNMSSLELGDSALYFCASSPHPSSSYNEQFFGPGTRLTVL.

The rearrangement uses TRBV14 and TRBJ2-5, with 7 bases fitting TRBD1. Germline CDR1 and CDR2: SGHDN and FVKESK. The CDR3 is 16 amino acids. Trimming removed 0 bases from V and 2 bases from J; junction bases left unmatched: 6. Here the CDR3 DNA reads TGTGCCAGCAGCCAAGAAAGAGGGACAGTACAAGAGACCCAGTACTTC. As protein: CASSQERGTVQETQYF.

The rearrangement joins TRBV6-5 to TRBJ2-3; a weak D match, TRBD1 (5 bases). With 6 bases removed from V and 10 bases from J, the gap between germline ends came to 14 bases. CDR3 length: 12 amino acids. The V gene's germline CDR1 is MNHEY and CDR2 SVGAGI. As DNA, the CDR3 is TGTGCCAGCAGCGAAAGACAGACCCCGCAGTATTTT. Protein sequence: CASSERQTPQYF.

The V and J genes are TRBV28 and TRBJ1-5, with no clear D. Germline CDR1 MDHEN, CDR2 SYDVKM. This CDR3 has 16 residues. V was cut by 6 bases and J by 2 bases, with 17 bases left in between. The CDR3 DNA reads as TGTGCCAGCAGCCCCTCGTCACCTACGGGCAATCAGCCCCAGCATTTT. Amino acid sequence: CASSPSSPTGNQPQHF.

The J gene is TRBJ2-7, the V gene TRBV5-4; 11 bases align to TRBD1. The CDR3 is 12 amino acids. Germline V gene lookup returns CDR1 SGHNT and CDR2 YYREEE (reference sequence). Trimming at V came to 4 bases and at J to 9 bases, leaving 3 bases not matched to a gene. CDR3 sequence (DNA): TGTGCCAGCAGCGCGGACAGGGGGCTGCAGTACTTC. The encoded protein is CASSADRGLQYF.

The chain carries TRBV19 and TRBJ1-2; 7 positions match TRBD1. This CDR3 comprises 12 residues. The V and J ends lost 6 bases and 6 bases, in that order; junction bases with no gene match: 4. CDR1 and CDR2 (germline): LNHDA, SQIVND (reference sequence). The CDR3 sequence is CASRTGANGYTF. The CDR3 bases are TGTGCCAGTAGAACAGGGGCCAATGGCTACACCTTC.

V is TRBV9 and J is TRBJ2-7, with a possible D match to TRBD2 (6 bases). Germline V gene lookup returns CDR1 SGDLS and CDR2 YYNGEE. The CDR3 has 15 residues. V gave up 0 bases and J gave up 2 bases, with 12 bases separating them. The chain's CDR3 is CASSVGGRDTYEQYF. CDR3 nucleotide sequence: TGTGCCAGCAGCGTAGGTGGGCGGGATACCTACGAGCAGTACTTC.

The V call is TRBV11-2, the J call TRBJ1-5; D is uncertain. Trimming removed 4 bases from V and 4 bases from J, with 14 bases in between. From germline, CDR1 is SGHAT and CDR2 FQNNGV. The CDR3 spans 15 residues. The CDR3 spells CASSSGRSGNQPQHF. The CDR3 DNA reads TGTGCCAGCAGCTCAGGCCGAAGCGGGAATCAGCCCCAGCATTTT.

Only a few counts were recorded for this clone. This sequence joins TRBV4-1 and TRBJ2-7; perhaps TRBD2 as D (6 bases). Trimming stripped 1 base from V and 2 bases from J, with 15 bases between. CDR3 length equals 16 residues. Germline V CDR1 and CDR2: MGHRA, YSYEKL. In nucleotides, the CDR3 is TGCGCCAGCAGCCAAGTCAAGGCTAGCGACACCTACGAGCAGTACTTC. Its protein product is CASSQVKASDTYEQYF.

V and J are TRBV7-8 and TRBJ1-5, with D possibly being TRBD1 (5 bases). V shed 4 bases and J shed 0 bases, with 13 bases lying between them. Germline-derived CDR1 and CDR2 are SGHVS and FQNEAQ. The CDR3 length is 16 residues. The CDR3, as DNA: TGTGCCAGCAGCTCCCCACCAGGGCATAGCAATCAGCCCCAGCATTTT. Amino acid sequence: CASSSPPGHSNQPQHF.

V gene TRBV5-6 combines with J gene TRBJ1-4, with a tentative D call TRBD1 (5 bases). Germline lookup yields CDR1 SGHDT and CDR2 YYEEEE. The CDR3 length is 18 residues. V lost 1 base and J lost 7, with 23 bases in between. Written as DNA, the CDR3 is TGTGCCAGCAGCTTGACCCTACAACAGTCGTCAGGGATTGAAAAACTGTTTTTT. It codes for CASSLTLQQSSGIEKLFF.

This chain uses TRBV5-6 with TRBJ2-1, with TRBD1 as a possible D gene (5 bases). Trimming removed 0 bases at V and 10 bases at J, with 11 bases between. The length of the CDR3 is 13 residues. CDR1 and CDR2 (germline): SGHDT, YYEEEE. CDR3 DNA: TGTGCCAGCAGCTTGGCCCAGGGCGGCGAGCAGTTCTTC. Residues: CASSLAQGGEQFF.

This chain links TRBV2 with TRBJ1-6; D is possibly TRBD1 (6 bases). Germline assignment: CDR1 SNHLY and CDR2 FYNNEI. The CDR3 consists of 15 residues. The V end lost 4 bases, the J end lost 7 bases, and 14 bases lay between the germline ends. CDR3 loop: CASSVDSTRNSPLHF. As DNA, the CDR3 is TGTGCCAGCAGTGTGGACAGTACTAGGAATTCACCCCTCCACTTT.

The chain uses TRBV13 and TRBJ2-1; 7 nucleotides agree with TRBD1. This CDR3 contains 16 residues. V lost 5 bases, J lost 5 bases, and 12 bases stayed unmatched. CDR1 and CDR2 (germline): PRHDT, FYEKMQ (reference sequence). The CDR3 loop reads CASSKPGQYIHNEQFF. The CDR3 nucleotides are TGTGCCAGCAGCAAGCCGGGACAGTATATCCACAATGAGCAGTTCTTC.

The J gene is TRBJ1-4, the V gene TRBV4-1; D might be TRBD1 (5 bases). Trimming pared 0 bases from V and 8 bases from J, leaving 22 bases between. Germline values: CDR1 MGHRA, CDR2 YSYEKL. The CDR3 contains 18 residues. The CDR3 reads CASSQEDGRARVKEKLFF. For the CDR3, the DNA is TGCGCCAGCAGCCAAGAGGATGGCAGGGCAAGGGTTAAGGAAAAACTGTTTTTT.

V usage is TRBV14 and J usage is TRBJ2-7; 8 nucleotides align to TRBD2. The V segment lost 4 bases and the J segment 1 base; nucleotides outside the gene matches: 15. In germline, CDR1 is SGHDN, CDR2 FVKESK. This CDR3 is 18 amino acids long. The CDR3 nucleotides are TGTGCCAGCAGCCCGCATAGGCCGGAGCGGGAGTCTTCCTACGAGCAGTACTTC. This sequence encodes CASSPHRPERESSYEQYF.

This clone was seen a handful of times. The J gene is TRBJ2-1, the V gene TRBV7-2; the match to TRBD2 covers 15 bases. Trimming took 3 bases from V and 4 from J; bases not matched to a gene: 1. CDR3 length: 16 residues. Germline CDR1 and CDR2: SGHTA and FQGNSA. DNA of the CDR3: TGTGCCAGCAGCTTCGGACTAGCGGGGGGGTACAATGAGCAGTTCTTC. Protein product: CASSFGLAGGYNEQFF.

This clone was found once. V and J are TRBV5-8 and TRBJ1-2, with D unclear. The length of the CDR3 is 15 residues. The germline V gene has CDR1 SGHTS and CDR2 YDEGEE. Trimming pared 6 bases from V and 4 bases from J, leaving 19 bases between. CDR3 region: CASNSFGVAGYGYTF. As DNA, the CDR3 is TGTGCCAGCAACAGTTTCGGGGTTGCTGGCTATGGCTACACCTTC.

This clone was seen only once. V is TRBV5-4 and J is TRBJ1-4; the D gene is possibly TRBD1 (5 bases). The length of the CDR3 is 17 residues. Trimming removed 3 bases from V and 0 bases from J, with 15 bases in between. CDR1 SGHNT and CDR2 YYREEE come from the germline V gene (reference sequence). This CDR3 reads CASSYKDISPTNEKLFF. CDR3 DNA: TGTGCCAGCAGCTATAAGGACATATCCCCAACTAATGAAAAACTGTTTTTT.

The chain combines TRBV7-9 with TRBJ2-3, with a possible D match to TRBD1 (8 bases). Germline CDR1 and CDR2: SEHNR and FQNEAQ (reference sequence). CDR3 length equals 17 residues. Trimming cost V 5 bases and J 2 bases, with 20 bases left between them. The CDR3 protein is CASSPTGDERDTDTQYF. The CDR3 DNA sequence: TGTGCCAGCAGCCCGACAGGGGATGAGCGGGACACAGATACGCAGTATTTT.